A selection of T cell receptor beta chains follows, all from one sample in a study of Ad26.COV2.S vaccination and SARS-CoV-2 variants. Only in-frame clones appear in the TCRdb table, and some are missing; sequencing was by immunoSEQ multiplex PCR. In the table there are about half a million clones, 70% to 90% of which are singletons. Sequenced material: peripheral blood, taken in a trial of Ad26.COV2.S vaccine versus placebo. These receptors were obtained from a person aged 18-65 years who received the Ad26.COV2.S COVID-19 vaccine or a placebo. Each CDR3 is given with its conserved first and last residue. Fields, in order: V gene, CDR3 protein.

v_call: TRBV27
cdr3_aa: CASSLGQGSYNEQFF

v_call: TRBV10-1
cdr3_aa: CASSPRTSGRTDTQYF

v_call: TRBV19
cdr3_aa: CASSTSEGQGYQPQHF

v_call: TRBV28
cdr3_aa: CAISRGGKLFF

v_call: TRBV7-9
cdr3_aa: CASSGPGLAGFNEQFF

v_call: TRBV30
cdr3_aa: CAWGRGIGAASGNTIYF

v_call: TRBV20-1
cdr3_aa: CSASGQGEQFF

v_call: TRBV19
cdr3_aa: CASSMSGENSPLHF

v_call: TRBV28
cdr3_aa: CASYRTYGYTF

v_call: TRBV6-5
cdr3_aa: CASRQGAGEAFF

v_call: TRBV5-1
cdr3_aa: CASKEVGTDTQYF

v_call: TRBV14
cdr3_aa: CASSQVGRETGNSGNQPQHF

v_call: TRBV3-1/TRBV3-2
cdr3_aa: CASSHAGAGNTIYF

v_call: TRBV28
cdr3_aa: CASSFQTFYEQYF

v_call: TRBV9
cdr3_aa: CASSVTGTEDYEQYF

v_call: TRBV19
cdr3_aa: CASSNARAGGLSYEQYF

v_call: TRBV21-1
cdr3_aa: CASSKPSRGRFSLLPFF

v_call: TRBV7-2
cdr3_aa: CASSLYIGDLRTYEQYF

v_call: TRBV6-1
cdr3_aa: CASSERLGDTQYF

v_call: TRBV12-3/TRBV12-4
cdr3_aa: CASSLDMNTEAFF

v_call: TRBV5-1
cdr3_aa: CASSSGTSGSWQYF